This note documents a single TCR beta chain sequence. Patients were ruled out by autoimmune disease history or systemic immunosuppression. Only in-frame clones appear in the TCRdb table, and some are missing; sequencing was by immunoSEQ multiplex PCR. In the table there are some 76,000 clones, around four fifths of which are singletons. The CDR3 length is 15 residues. V gave up 3 bases and J gave up 0 bases, with 12 bases separating them. CDR1 is SGHVS, CDR2 FQNEAQ, per germline. The sample is drawn from a study of OX40 agonist ivuxolimab in advanced cancers. The clonotype was recovered from an adult with an advanced solid tumor such as melanoma, head and neck, liver or kidney cancer. Sequenced here: CD4+ or CD8+ T cells sorted from blood, sampled in a trial of the OX40 agonist ivuxolimab. The chain employs TRBV7-8 and TRBJ2-7; D is possibly TRBD1 or TRBD2 (5 bases each). The CDR3 region is CASSFPGGSSYEQYF. CDR3 bases: TGTGCCAGCAGCTTCCCTGGGGGTAGCTCCTACGAGCAGTACTTC.